Following are 19 T cell receptor beta chains from one sample sequenced in a study of blood T cells in healthy people across ages. A J-beta primer mix and a sample-barcoded 5' primer were used in a second PCR of roughly 6 to 11 cycles. TCRdb called the 5' RACE reads again in MiXCR, with one record for every CDR3 protein. Found here are approximately 850,000 distinct CDR3 sequences, roughly 64% of them singletons; the top ten hold approximately 20%. What was sequenced was blood. The receptor source for this set is a man in his thirties or forties in good health.

This clonotype was detected only a few times. This chain connects TRBV6-5 to TRBJ2-4; 7 bases line up with TRBD2. V lost 2 bases and J lost 13; bases outside the gene matches: 11. The length of the CDR3 is 14 residues. Germline loops: CDR1 MNHEY, CDR2 SVGAGI. The CDR3 coding sequence is TGTGCCAGCAGTTACGGAGCGGGAACCGGTGAGCAGTACTTC. It specifies CASSYGAGTGEQYF.

This clonotype turned up a few times. The genes are TRBV14 and TRBJ2-3; 9 positions agree with TRBD2. The CDR3 sequence is 17 residues long. V was clipped by 3 bases and J by 2 bases; unmatched bases: 9. The germline V gene encodes CDR1 SGHDN and CDR2 FVKESK. The CDR3 bases are TGTGCCAGCAGCCATTCCCTAGCGGGAAGCTACACAGATACGCAGTATTTT. Translated, it gives CASSHSLAGSYTDTQYF.

The chain employs TRBV4-2 and TRBJ1-4; D is ambiguous. The V end lost 7 bases, the J end lost 8 bases, and 20 bases lay between the germline ends. The CDR3 consists of 15 residues. CDR1 and CDR2 (germline): LGHNA, YNFKEQ. CDR3 DNA: TGTGCCAGCACCTCAAAATGGGGTGTTGGAGAAAAACTGTTTTTT. Translated, it gives CASTSKWGVGEKLFF.

The V and J genes are TRBV20-1 and TRBJ2-7; possible D gene TRBD1, 5 bases. This CDR3 is 15 amino acids long. The germline V and J ends were trimmed by 0 bases and 3 bases, with 15 bases remaining between them. Looked up from germline, CDR1 is DFQATT and CDR2 is SNEGSKA (reference sequence). The DNA for the CDR3 is TGCAGTGCTAGAGATCCCGATACGGACATCTACGAGCAGTACTTC. This encodes CSARDPDTDIYEQYF.

This clonotype was counted at least ten times. V gene TRBV4-2 combines with J gene TRBJ2-1, with 7 bases fitting TRBD1. The CDR3 sequence is 18 residues long. The germline V gene has CDR1 LGHNA and CDR2 YNFKEQ. V shed 3 bases, J shed 8 bases, and the junction held 19 bases outside the gene matches. In DNA form, the CDR3 reads TGTGCCAGCAGCCATCCATACCACGTTTTCGACAGGGACGATGAGCAGTTCTTC. It translates to CASSHPYHVFDRDDEQFF.

V usage is TRBV29-1 and J usage is TRBJ2-1; perhaps TRBD1 as D (6 bases). V was cut by 6 bases and J by 8 bases, with 17 bases left in between. Per the germline V gene, CDR1 is SQVTM and CDR2 is ANQGSEA. This CDR3 contains 13 residues. CDR3 region: CSVQGLRSDEQFF. CDR3 DNA: TGCAGCGTCCAGGGGCTACGGTCGGATGAGCAGTTCTTC.

This chain uses TRBV20-1 with TRBJ2-7, with 8 bases fitting TRBD2. CDR3 size: 15 residues. Germline CDR1 DFQATT, CDR2 SNEGSKA (reference sequence). V trimming: 0 bases; J trimming: 7 bases; junction bases outside the gene matches: 11. The CDR3: CSARDQGLAVYEQYF. As DNA, the CDR3 is TGCAGTGCTAGAGATCAAGGACTAGCTGTGTATGAGCAGTACTTC.

The gene calls are TRBV6-5 and TRBJ2-3; 8 bases agree with TRBD1. The CDR3 consists of 14 residues. From germline, CDR1 is MNHEY and CDR2 SVGAGI. Unmatched junction bases numbered 5, after V lost 4 bases and J lost 5 bases. CDR3 loop: CASSSDRAGDTQYF. The CDR3 bases are TGTGCCAGCAGTTCGGACAGGGCGGGAGATACGCAGTATTTT.

The chain joins TRBV6-2 or TRBV6-3 to TRBJ1-2; 7 bases line up with TRBD1. Germline CDR1 is MNHEY and CDR2 is SVGEGT. J gave up 8 bases and V 6 bases, and 12 bases lay outside the gene matches. This CDR3 region has 14 residues. CDR3 DNA sequence: TGTGCCAGCAGCGCGCAATTACAGGGGAGAGGCTACACCTTC. This encodes CASSAQLQGRGYTF.

This clonotype turned up a few times. The chain employs TRBV7-2 and TRBJ2-7, with 7 bases identical to TRBD1. The CDR3 runs 13 residues. The V gene end was trimmed by 8 bases and the J gene end by 2 bases; junction bases not matched to a gene: 6. Germline V gives CDR1 SGHTA, CDR2 FQGNSA. CDR3 region: CASRVQGPYEQYF. The DNA of the CDR3 is TGTGCCAGCCGTGTACAGGGGCCCTACGAGCAGTACTTC.

The V and J genes are TRBV6-5 and TRBJ2-3; 8 nucleotides agree with TRBD2. Germline-derived CDR1 and CDR2 are MNHEY and SVGAGI. The CDR3 length is 15 residues. Trimming removed 2 bases from V and 5 bases from J; junction bases left unmatched: 6. CDR3 DNA: TGTGCCAGCAGTTACGGCGGGGGGAGAAGAGATACGCAGTATTTT. It codes for CASSYGGGRRDTQYF.

The chain is built from TRBV27 and TRBJ2-1, with D tentatively TRBD2 (6 bases). CDR1 is MNHEY, CDR2 SMNVEV, per germline (reference sequence). Trimming left V 5 bases short and J 10 bases short, with 18 bases between. The CDR3 loop spans 14 amino acids. The CDR3 DNA sequence: TGTGCCAGCAGTACAATGGGGCGGGGATACGAGCAGTTCTTC. It is translated as CASSTMGRGYEQFF.

This clonotype was picked up a small number of times. V is TRBV27 and J is TRBJ1-2; D uncertain. CDR3 length: 15 amino acids. Trimming left V 5 bases short and J 4 bases short, with 17 bases between. Germline V gene lookup returns CDR1 MNHEY and CDR2 SMNVEV (reference sequence). The CDR3 nucleotides read TGTGCCAGCAGTCTTGGACTTGGGCGAAGCTATGGCTACACCTTC. Its protein is CASSLGLGRSYGYTF.

This clonotype appeared once. The chain combines TRBV13 with TRBJ2-1; D perhaps matches TRBD1 (6 bases). The germline V and J ends were trimmed by 4 bases and 6 bases, with 13 bases remaining between them. CDR3 length: 14 residues. Per germline, CDR1 PRHDT and CDR2 FYEKMQ (reference sequence). This CDR3 reads CASSSRGTLNEQFF. The CDR3 DNA follows: TGTGCCAGCAGCTCTAGGGGGACGCTCAATGAGCAGTTCTTC.

In nucleotides, the CDR3 is TGTGCCAGCTCCTCTCGTCGGGACGGGAGATCACCCCTCCACTTT. Protein sequence: CASSSRRDGRSPLHF. The V call is TRBV18, the J call TRBJ1-6; tentative D call: TRBD1 (5 bases). V shed 6 bases and J shed 10 bases, with 19 bases lying between them. This CDR3 region has 15 residues. Germline-derived CDR1 and CDR2 are KGHSH and LQKENI.

DNA for the CDR3: TGTGCCAGCAGCTTCGGGACAGGGAGGGGGGAGACCCAGTACTTC. Protein sequence: CASSFGTGRGETQYF. The gene calls are TRBV7-2 and TRBJ2-5; 9 nucleotides agree with TRBD1. The germline gives CDR1 SGHTA, CDR2 FQGNSA. The CDR3 loop spans 15 amino acids. V lost 3 bases and J lost 5; bases outside the gene matches: 7.

This clonotype showed up just a few times. The rearrangement uses TRBV7-3 and TRBJ2-5, with 7 bases that match TRBD1. The ends lost 5 bases at V and 7 bases at J; junction bases unmatched: 7. The CDR3 is 13 residues long. In germline, CDR1 is SGHTA, CDR2 FQGTGA. Here the CDR3 reads CASSADRQGTQYF. The CDR3 DNA sequence: TGTGCCAGCAGCGCAGACCGACAGGGGACCCAGTACTTC.

The chain combines TRBV6-5 with TRBJ1-2; no definite D call. CDR1 is MNHEY, CDR2 SVGAGI, per germline. Deletions cut 2 bases from V and 2 bases from J, with 12 bases between. This CDR3 is 15 amino acids long. CDR3 bases: TGTGCCAGCAGTTACAGCGGCAGCTTGAACTATGGCTACACCTTC. Its translation: CASSYSGSLNYGYTF.

As to this clonotype: One junction end does not reproduce the germline sequence, and a read error may be involved. The V call is TRBV10-3, the J call TRBJ1-4, with TRBD1 as a possible D gene (6 bases). Per the germline V gene, CDR1 is ENHRY and CDR2 is SYGVKD. The CDR3 runs 13 residues. CDR3 sequence reads: CAISDDRNGKLFF. In DNA, the CDR3 is TGTGCCATCAGTGACGACAGGAATGGAAAACTGTTTTTT.